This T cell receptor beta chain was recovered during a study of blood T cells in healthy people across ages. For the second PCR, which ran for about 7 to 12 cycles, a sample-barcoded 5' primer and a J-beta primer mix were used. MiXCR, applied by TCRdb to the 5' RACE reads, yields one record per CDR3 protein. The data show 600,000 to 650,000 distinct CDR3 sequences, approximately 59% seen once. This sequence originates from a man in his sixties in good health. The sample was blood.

The DNA of the CDR3 is TGTGCCAGCAGCTTAATGGAAAGCGGGGATACGCAGTATTTT. Translating gives CASSLMESGDTQYF. V and J are TRBV11-2 and TRBJ2-3, with D tentatively TRBD2 (6 bases). The ends were cut back, 2 bases at V and 6 bases at J, with 12 bases in the middle. The CDR3 extends over 14 amino acids. CDR1 is SGHAT and CDR2 is FQNNGV in the germline V gene.